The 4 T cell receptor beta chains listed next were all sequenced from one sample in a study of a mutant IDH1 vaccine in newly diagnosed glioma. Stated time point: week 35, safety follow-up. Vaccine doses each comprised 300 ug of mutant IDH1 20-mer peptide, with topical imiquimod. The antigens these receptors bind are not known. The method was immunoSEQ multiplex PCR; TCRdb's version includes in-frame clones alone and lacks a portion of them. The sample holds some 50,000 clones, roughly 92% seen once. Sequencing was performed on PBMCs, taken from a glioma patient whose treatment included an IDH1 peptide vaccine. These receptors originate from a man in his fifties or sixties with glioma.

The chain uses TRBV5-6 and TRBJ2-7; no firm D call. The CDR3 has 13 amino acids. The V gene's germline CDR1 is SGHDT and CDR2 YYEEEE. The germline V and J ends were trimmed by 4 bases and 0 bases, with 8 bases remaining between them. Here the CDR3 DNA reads TGTGCCAGCAGCACCCGGGCCTCCTACGAGCAGTACTTC. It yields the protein CASSTRASYEQYF.

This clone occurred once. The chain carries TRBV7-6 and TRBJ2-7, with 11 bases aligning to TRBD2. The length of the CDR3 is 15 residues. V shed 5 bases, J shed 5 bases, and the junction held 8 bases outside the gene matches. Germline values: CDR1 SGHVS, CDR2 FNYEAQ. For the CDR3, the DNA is TGTGCCAGCAGCCCAACTAGCGGGAGTAGGGACGAGCAGTACTTC. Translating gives CASSPTSGSRDEQYF.

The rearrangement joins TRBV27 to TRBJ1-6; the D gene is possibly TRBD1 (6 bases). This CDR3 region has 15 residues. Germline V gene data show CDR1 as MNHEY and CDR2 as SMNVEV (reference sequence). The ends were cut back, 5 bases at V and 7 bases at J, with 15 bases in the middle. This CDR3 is CASSQRTESNSPLHF. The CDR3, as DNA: TGTGCCAGCAGTCAACGGACAGAATCAAATTCACCCCTCCACTTT.

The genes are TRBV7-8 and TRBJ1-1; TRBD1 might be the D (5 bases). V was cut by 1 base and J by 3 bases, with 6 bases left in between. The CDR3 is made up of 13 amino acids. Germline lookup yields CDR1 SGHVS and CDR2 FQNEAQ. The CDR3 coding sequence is TGTGCCAGCAGCTTAGGGGGGGACACTGAAGCTTTCTTT. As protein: CASSLGGDTEAFF.